This T cell receptor (beta chain) comes out of a study of CD8 T cells in Susac syndrome. The TEMRA cells underwent FACS enrichment, while the CD8+ and CD4+ T cells underwent negative isolation. CDR1 and CDR2 (germline): LGHNA, YNFKEQ. This CDR3 has 16 amino acids. The ends were cut back, 0 bases at V and 5 bases at J, with 16 bases in the middle. Reverse transcription used roughly 0.45 to 1 ug RNA and random hexamers. Each CDR3 protein gets one entry after TCRdb re-called the immunoSEQ multiplex PCR reads with MiXCR. The sample contains roughly 120,000 distinct CDR3 sequences, 90% to 95% of which appear only once.

The sample was CD4+ T cells from PBMCs. J is TRBJ2-5 and V is TRBV4-2; D is unresolved. The receptor was derived from a human donor with multiple sclerosis. The CDR3 bases are TGTGCCAGCAGCCAAGAAGGTTCAACAGCTCAGGAGACCCAGTACTTC. It translates to CASSQEGSTAQETQYF.